This TCR beta chain was sequenced during a study of Ad26.COV2.S vaccination and SARS-CoV-2 variants. This CDR3 contains 15 residues. The germline V gene has CDR1 LGHNA and CDR2 YSLEER. With V trimmed by 3 bases and J by 7 bases, 8 bases remained unmatched. Documented treatment: around 19 received Ad26.COV2.S at low or high dose, single or two shots; a few received placebo; per-sample allocation not given. On day 63 after the first injection, vaccine and placebo recipients gave samples. Libraries were prepared by immunoSEQ multiplex PCR; TCRdb keeps only in-frame clonotypes and omits some of them. The repertoire holds some 450,000 clones, with 90% as singletons.

This sample comprised peripheral blood, obtained in a trial of Ad26.COV2.S vaccine versus placebo. V gene TRBV4-3 combines with J gene TRBJ2-1, with 8 bases that match TRBD2. This TCR came from a person between 18 and 59 years old who received the Ad26.COV2.S COVID-19 vaccine or a placebo. CDR3 DNA: TGCGCCAGCAGCCACCTCACTAGCGGAGATAATGAGCAGTTCTTC. It yields the protein CASSHLTSGDNEQFF.